The rows below give T cell receptor beta chains drawn from one sample of a study of cytotoxic CD8 clonotypes in ibrutinib-treated CLL. Clones were read by immunoSEQ multiplex PCR, and TCRdb kept only the in-frame ones, dropping some. The sample records about 130,000 clones, 80% to 90% being singletons. The material sequenced was PBMCs, taken after 24 months of ibrutinib treatment. The receptor set was obtained from a human donor with chronic lymphocytic leukemia. Both conserved end residues are part of each CDR3. Each record gives: CDR3 protein, CDR3 DNA, clone size, D gene, V gene, J gene. D genes are given only for firm matches. Size tells how often a clone was seen (once, few, many) or the class of an expanded clone, and some rows leave it out.

CASSPGQANQPQHF	TGTGCCAGCAGCCCAGGACAGGCCAACCAGCCCCAGCATTTT	.	TRBD1	TRBV7-2	TRBJ1-5
CASSIEEGNYEQYF	TGTGCCAGTAGTATAGAGGAGGGGAACTACGAGCAGTACTTC	.	.	TRBV19	TRBJ2-7
CASSQRRGRNTEAFF	TGTGCCAGCAGCCAGCGACGGGGGAGGAACACTGAAGCTTTCTTT	.	.	TRBV7-2	TRBJ1-1
CASSPPGLAGEVEQFF	TGTGCCAGCAGCCCTCCGGGACTAGCGGGAGAGGTTGAGCAGTTCTTC	few	TRBD2	TRBV7-9	TRBJ2-1
CATSRDRAGAFF	TGTGCCACCAGCAGAGATCGGGCTGGAGCTTTCTTT	.	.	TRBV15	TRBJ1-1
CASSLNAGDIYGYTF	TGCGCCAGCAGCCTTAACGCAGGGGACATCTATGGCTACACCTTC	.	.	TRBV4-3	TRBJ1-2
CASSTRQGTTYEQYF	TGTGCCAGTAGTACCCGACAGGGGACTACCTACGAGCAGTACTTC	.	.	TRBV19	TRBJ2-7
CASSDNWDRATGELFF	TGTGCCAGCAGCGACAATTGGGACAGAGCCACCGGGGAGCTGTTTTTT	.	TRBD1	TRBV5-4	TRBJ2-2
CASSQGRRGGRDTQYF	TGTGCCAGCAGCCAAGGCAGGCGGGGGGGCAGAGATACGCAGTATTTT	.	TRBD2	TRBV14	TRBJ2-3
CASSPPGGQETQYF	TGTGCCAGCAGCCCCCCCGGGGGACAAGAGACCCAGTACTTC	.	.	TRBV7-2	TRBJ2-5
CASSPPRAGAGNTIYF	TGTGCCAGCTCACCACCGCGCGCAGGGGCTGGAAACACCATATATTTT	once	.	TRBV18	TRBJ1-3
CASSHDLAASYNEQFF	TGTGCCAGCAGCCATGATCTAGCGGCCTCCTACAATGAGCAGTTCTTC	.	TRBD2	TRBV5-4	TRBJ2-1
CASSTQTGFSGNTIYF	TGTGCCAGCAGCACACAGACAGGTTTCTCTGGAAACACCATATATTTT	.	.	TRBV13	TRBJ1-3
CASSLFPGPSYEQYF	TGTGCCAGCAGTTTATTTCCGGGTCCCTCCTACGAGCAGTACTTC	many	.	TRBV27	TRBJ2-7
CASRGAQGDYGYTF	TGTGCCAGCAGAGGAGCCCAGGGGGACTATGGCTACACCTTC	.	TRBD1	TRBV2	TRBJ1-2
CASSFREALYNEQFF	TGTGCCAGCAGCTTCCGGGAGGCCTTATACAATGAGCAGTTCTTC	.	TRBD2	TRBV7-8	TRBJ2-1
CASRGTGWNEKLFF	TGTGCCAGCAGAGGGACAGGGTGGAATGAAAAACTGTTTTTT	.	TRBD1	TRBV7-2	TRBJ1-4
CASSRQGASNQPQHF	TGTGCCAGCAGCCGACAGGGGGCAAGCAATCAGCCCCAGCATTTT	.	TRBD1	TRBV6-1	TRBJ1-5
CASSQRSYNEQFF	TGCGCCAGCAGCCAGAGGTCCTACAATGAGCAGTTCTTC	.	.	TRBV4-3	TRBJ2-1
CASSLELDGSYEQYF	TGTGCCAGCAGCTTAGAACTGGATGGATCCTACGAGCAGTACTTC	.	.	TRBV7-6	TRBJ2-7
CASSLTGQGLYEQYF	TGTGCCAGCAGCTTAACGGGGCAGGGCCTCTACGAGCAGTACTTC	.	.	TRBV7-3	TRBJ2-7
CASSEGGGLVAKNIQYF	TGTGCCAGCAGCGAAGGTGGGGGGCTTGTGGCCAAAAACATTCAGTACTTC	.	.	TRBV7-2	TRBJ2-4
CASSLGGRRDTEAFF	TGTGCCAGCAGCTTGGGGGGTCGGCGCGACACTGAAGCTTTCTTT	.	.	TRBV5-4	TRBJ1-1
CASSPTGLANTIYF	TGTGCCAGCAGTCCGACAGGGTTAGCGAACACCATATATTTT	.	TRBD1	TRBV28	TRBJ1-3
CASRKGETQYF	TGTGCCAGCAGAAAGGGAGAGACCCAGTACTTC	.	.	TRBV7-2	TRBJ2-5
CASSPGTGVYNEQFF	TGTGCCAGCAGTCCCGGGACAGGGGTCTACAATGAGCAGTTCTTC	.	TRBD1	TRBV6-5	TRBJ2-1
CASSDPGDGQGTNQPQHF	TGCGCCAGCAGTGATCCCGGGGACGGCCAGGGGACCAATCAGCCCCAGCATTTT	.	.	TRBV10-1	TRBJ1-5
CASSPGTGGLGRNTIYF	TGTGCCAGCTCACCCGGGACAGGAGGCCTTGGGAGAAACACCATATATTTT	.	TRBD1	TRBV18	TRBJ1-3
CASSTGQGRGLRGYTF	TGTGCCAGCAGTACGGGACAGGGACGAGGATTGAGAGGCTACACCTTC	.	TRBD1	TRBV27	TRBJ1-2
CASGLEIGGTQYF	TGTGCTAGTGGTTTGGAAATCGGGGGGACCCAGTACTTC	.	.	TRBV12-5	TRBJ2-5
CASSRWQQAYEQYF	TGTGCCAGCAGCCGGTGGCAACAGGCCTACGAGCAGTACTTC	.	.	TRBV2	TRBJ2-7
CASSQAAGRSLAGGSDTQYF	TGTGCCAGCAGCCAAGCGGCAGGTCGGAGTCTAGCGGGAGGGTCAGATACGCAGTATTTT	.	TRBD2	TRBV14	TRBJ2-3
CAISSGTDKYF	TGTGCCATCAGTAGCGGGACCGATAAGTATTTT	.	TRBD2	TRBV10-3	TRBJ2-3
CASSQLNTEAFF	TGTGCCAGCAGCCAATTGAACACTGAAGCTTTCTTT	many	.	TRBV11-2	TRBJ1-1
CASSQAVGTGSYEQYF	TGTGCCAGCAGCCAAGCGGTCGGGACAGGGTCCTACGAGCAGTACTTC	.	TRBD1	TRBV14	TRBJ2-7
CASSPNADTQYF	TGTGCCAGCTCACCCAACGCAGATACGCAGTATTTT	.	.	TRBV18	TRBJ2-3
CASSLTGGPDTQYF	TGCGCCAGCAGCCTGACAGGGGGGCCAGATACGCAGTATTTT	.	TRBD1	TRBV5-1	TRBJ2-3
CASSPSVLATNEKLFF	TGTGCCAGTAGTCCGAGCGTTCTTGCAACTAATGAAAAACTGTTTTTT	.	.	TRBV19	TRBJ1-4